This T cell receptor (beta chain) was retrieved from a study of T cell repertoires in cytomegalovirus infection. Study-level background: CMV epitopes in the study were HLA-C-restricted (recently identified) and HLA-B-restricted (well studied). CMV infection together with matching HLA type was indicated by public TCR beta signatures. Study-wide findings and caveats: In two of eight donors, the top clonotype was HLA-C-restricted CMV-specific. Carriers of CMV and the relevant HLA type were discriminated by public TCR beta frequency.

This clonotype was seen at least ten times. The antigen is unknown. TCRdb re-called the reads through MiXCR, storing one row per CDR3 protein. The sample consists of 300,000 to 400,000 distinct CDR3 sequences, about 28% of them appearing once. The germline V and J ends were trimmed by 3 bases and 0 bases, with 6 bases remaining between them. Germline CDR1 SGHVS, CDR2 FQNEAQ. There are 14 residues in the CDR3. The chain has TRBV7-8 and TRBJ1-5; no clear D. Sequences were derived from cultured PBMCs, sampled from culture after CMV antigen stimulation. The TCR originated in a human donor in good health (CMV status not recorded). Some clones in this sample may be carry-over from other donors' samples. The CDR3 protein is CASSFEYSNQPQHF. The CDR3 coding sequence is TGTGCCAGCAGCTTCGAATATAGCAATCAGCCCCAGCATTTT.